This entry lists 32 T cell receptor beta chains sequenced from one sample in a study of blood T cell repertoires in COVID-19. Sequencing used immunoSEQ multiplex PCR; TCRdb keeps in-frame clones, though not all of them. Of hundreds of thousands of clones in the sample, around 90% are singletons; the top ten hold approximately 1.5%. Sequenced: PBMCs or T cells enriched from blood (not recorded which). Receptors were obtained from a woman between 50 and 59 years old who had recovered from COVID-19.

The V gene is TRBV5-1, the J gene TRBJ1-4; the match to TRBD1 covers 8 bases. Germline V gives CDR1 SGHRS, CDR2 YFSETQ. The CDR3 totals 16 residues. J was trimmed by 5 bases and V by 3 bases; bases with no gene match: 9. The CDR3 reads CASSSKGTGGNEKLFF. Here the CDR3 DNA reads TGCGCCAGCAGCTCGAAAGGGACAGGAGGGAATGAAAAACTGTTTTTT.

The V gene is TRBV28, the J gene TRBJ1-6; possibly TRBD1 for D (6 bases). The length of the CDR3 is 13 residues. Trimming left V 8 bases short and J 10 bases short, with 15 bases between. The germline V gene has CDR1 MDHEN and CDR2 SYDVKM. For the CDR3, the DNA is TGTGCCAGCGACAGGAGTTTAGCCTCACCCCTCCACTTT. Amino acid sequence: CASDRSLASPLHF.

The CDR3, as DNA: TGTGCCAGCAGTCTTAGGACTAGCGGGGACAATGAGCAGTTCTTC. Translation: CASSLRTSGDNEQFF. This sequence joins TRBV2 and TRBJ2-1, with 12 bases identical to TRBD2. Germline CDR1 reads SNHLY; CDR2 reads FYNNEI. The CDR3 totals 15 residues. Trimming took 5 bases from V and 5 from J; bases not matched to a gene: 4.

This clone was counted between two and nine times. CDR3 amino acids: CASSPRDRLKEKLFF. The DNA for the CDR3 is TGTGCCAGCTCCCCGCGGGACAGATTAAAGGAAAAACTGTTTTTT. The V call is TRBV18, the J call TRBJ1-4, with 7 bases aligning to TRBD1. Germline CDR1 reads KGHSH; CDR2 reads LQKENI. The CDR3 has 15 residues. With 6 bases clipped from V and 8 bases from J, the junction kept 12 bases outside the gene matches. Full variable domain (missing parts from reference TRBV18 and TRBJ1-4): NAGVMQNPRHLVRRRGQEARLRCSPMKGHSHVYWYRQLPEEGLKFMVYLQKENIIDESGMPKERFSAEFPKEGPSILRIQQVVRGDSAAYFCASSPRDRLKEKLFFGSGTQLSVL.

J is TRBJ1-4 and V is TRBV25-1; 8 positions agree with TRBD1. There are 16 residues in the CDR3. After removal of 2 bases from V and 6 bases from J, the junction contained 8 bases not matched to a gene. Per germline, CDR1 MGHDK and CDR2 SYGVNS. The DNA of the CDR3 is TGTGCCAGCAGTGAAGGACAGGGTAGAGCTCATGAAAAACTGTTTTTT. This codes for CASSEGQGRAHEKLFF.

The genes are TRBV19 and TRBJ1-2, with D possibly TRBD1 on 6 matching bases. V lost 0 bases to trimming and J lost 7 bases, with 9 bases between them. CDR3 size: 13 residues. In germline, CDR1 is LNHDA, CDR2 SQIVND (reference sequence). This CDR3 is CASSIEQGLGYTF. The CDR3 DNA follows: TGTGCCAGTAGTATAGAACAGGGCCTTGGCTACACCTTC.

The sample holds a few counts of this clone. V is TRBV30 and J is TRBJ2-7; the match to TRBD2 covers 10 bases. Germline-derived CDR1 and CDR2 are GTSNPN and SVGIG (reference sequence). This CDR3 has 14 amino acids. J lost 7 bases, V lost 0 bases, and 6 bases had no gene match. DNA for the CDR3: TGTGCCTGGAGTGTGTCTAGCGGGAGACAGGAGCAGTACTTC. Translated, it gives CAWSVSSGRQEQYF.

This rearrangement joins TRBV30 to TRBJ2-1, with 11 bases aligning to TRBD2. Germline V gene lookup returns CDR1 GTSNPN and CDR2 SVGIG (reference sequence). Trimming at V came to 2 bases and at J to 6 bases, leaving 3 bases not matched to a gene. CDR3 length: 14 amino acids. In DNA form, the CDR3 reads TGTGCCTGGAGTCTAGCGGGAGGTGGCAATGAGCAGTTCTTC. As protein: CAWSLAGGGNEQFF.

This clone appeared a few times. The V call is TRBV30, the J call TRBJ1-6; 7 bases line up with TRBD1. V lost 3 bases and J lost 2; bases outside the gene matches: 7. CDR3 length: 16 amino acids. Germline values: CDR1 GTSNPN, CDR2 SVGIG (reference sequence). The CDR3 sequence is CAWSPPQGTYNSPLHF. In DNA form, the CDR3 reads TGTGCCTGGAGCCCGCCACAGGGGACCTATAATTCACCCCTCCACTTT.

The rearrangement joins TRBV5-4 to TRBJ2-1; D is unresolved. CDR1 and CDR2 from the germline V gene are SGHNT and YYREEE (reference sequence). This CDR3 comprises 14 residues. Trimming removed 4 bases at V and 0 bases at J, with 8 bases between. The CDR3 coding sequence is TGTGCCAGCAGCCGAGCCGGCTCCTACAATGAGCAGTTCTTC. Translating gives CASSRAGSYNEQFF.

This clone came up a few times. V and J are TRBV30 and TRBJ2-1; 13 nucleotides agree with TRBD2. CDR3 size: 15 residues. The germline V gene has CDR1 GTSNPN and CDR2 SVGIG (reference sequence). J lost 2 bases, V lost 5 bases, and 3 bases had no gene match. The CDR3: CAWEGLAGPYNEQFF. The CDR3, as DNA: TGTGCCTGGGAGGGACTAGCGGGACCCTACAATGAGCAGTTCTTC.

The chain couples TRBV29-1 to TRBJ2-1; D uncertain. Germline assignment: CDR1 SQVTM and CDR2 ANQGSEA. Between the trimmed V and J ends, which lost 7 bases and 6 bases, there was a span of 13 bases. This CDR3 region has 12 residues. In DNA form, the CDR3 reads TGCAGCGCTTCTGTAGATCTCAATGAGCAGTTCTTC. Protein sequence: CSASVDLNEQFF.

The sample holds a few counts of this clone. The J gene is TRBJ1-1, the V gene TRBV28; TRBD1 matches 7 bases. CDR1 is MDHEN, CDR2 SYDVKM, per germline. The J segment lost 7 bases and the V segment lost 4 bases, leaving 9 bases of the junction unmatched. The length of the CDR3 is 14 residues. The CDR3 reads CASSSIGTDHEAFF. CDR3 bases: TGTGCCAGCAGTTCTATCGGGACAGATCATGAAGCTTTCTTT.

This clone showed up just a few times. The chain employs TRBV4-2 and TRBJ1-5; maybe TRBD1 (5 bases). The V and J ends lost 0 bases and 5 bases respectively, with 11 bases between them. Germline V CDR1 and CDR2: LGHNA, YNFKEQ. The CDR3 runs 15 residues. CDR3 in DNA: TGTGCCAGCAGCCAAGAGGGGCCAGGAGATCAGCCCCAGCATTTT. Encoded protein: CASSQEGPGDQPQHF.

This chain links TRBV5-1 with TRBJ2-1, with TRBD2 matching 7 bases. There are 15 residues in the CDR3. V trimming: 2 bases; J trimming: 1 base; junction bases outside the gene matches: 3. Looked up from germline, CDR1 is SGHRS and CDR2 is YFSETQ. CDR3 in DNA: TGCGCCAGCAGCTTTGAAGCGGGGTCCTACAATGAGCAGTTCTTC. It translates to CASSFEAGSYNEQFF.

This clone was counted a few times. The chain is built from TRBV5-1 and TRBJ1-1; perhaps TRBD1 as D (5 bases). CDR1 is SGHRS and CDR2 is YFSETQ in the germline V gene. V was pared by 3 bases and J by 1 base, with 16 bases between. CDR3 length: 16 residues. The CDR3 sequence is CASSSGDSRGNTEAFF. The CDR3 DNA is TGCGCCAGCAGCTCGGGGGATAGTAGGGGGAACACTGAAGCTTTCTTT.

The rearrangement uses TRBV28 and TRBJ1-2, with 8 bases lining up with TRBD1. V was pared by 3 bases and J by 8 bases, with 14 bases of the junction left unmatched. This CDR3 is 16 amino acids long. Germline V gene data show CDR1 as MDHEN and CDR2 as SYDVKM. CDR3 nucleotide sequence: TGTGCCAGCAGTTTGTTGGTGCAGGGGGCGATGAACGGCTACACCTTC. Its protein is CASSLLVQGAMNGYTF.

The chain employs TRBV27 and TRBJ2-1; maybe TRBD2 (5 bases). Germline assignment: CDR1 MNHEY and CDR2 SMNVEV (reference sequence). The CDR3 runs 13 residues. Trimming removed 5 bases at V and 6 bases at J, with 11 bases between. Written as DNA, the CDR3 is TGTGCCAGCAGTACGAGGGTGGGCAATGAGCAGTTCTTC. Its translation: CASSTRVGNEQFF.

Comment on this clone: The conserved phenylalanine or tryptophan is not found at the CDR3 terminus, so this likely reflects a read error. The DNA is left out, because the CDR3 cannot be placed on it with certainty; the CDR3 is given as TCRdb lists it. CDR3: CARPGFPC. This chain links TRBV9 with TRBJ2-7; the table's TRBD2 call for D was not verified on the DNA. A total of 8 residues make up the CDR3, ends included. Germline assignment: CDR1 SGDLS and CDR2 YYNGEE.

The chain couples TRBV19 to TRBJ1-4; TRBD1 matches at 10 bases. J was trimmed by 3 bases and V by 3 bases; bases with no gene match: 1. The CDR3 is 15 residues long. Germline V gene lookup returns CDR1 LNHDA and CDR2 SQIVND (reference sequence). In DNA form, the CDR3 reads TGTGCCAGTAGTATGGGACAGGGGTCTAATGAAAAACTGTTTTTT. It translates to CASSMGQGSNEKLFF.

This clone was observed a handful of times. The CDR3 DNA sequence: TGTGCCAGCAGTGAGGGACAGGCCAAAGAGACCCAGTACTTC. It codes for CASSEGQAKETQYF. The chain employs TRBV2 and TRBJ2-5; 8 bases match TRBD1. V was clipped by 3 bases and J by 3 bases; unmatched bases: 3. The CDR3 sequence is 14 residues long. In germline, CDR1 is SNHLY, CDR2 FYNNEI.

The chain recombines TRBV6-2 or TRBV6-3 with TRBJ2-7; 13 nucleotides align to TRBD2. V lost 5 bases and J lost 6; bases outside the gene matches: 7. Germline CDR1 reads MNHEY; CDR2 reads SVGEGT. The CDR3 runs to 15 residues. In DNA form, the CDR3 reads TGTGCCAGCAGTCCAGGGACTAGCGGGACTGGCGAGCAGTACTTC. Translating gives CASSPGTSGTGEQYF.

This rearrangement joins TRBV19 to TRBJ1-1, with 10 bases aligning to TRBD1. The CDR3 is 16 residues long. Germline V gene lookup returns CDR1 LNHDA and CDR2 SQIVND (reference sequence). With V trimmed by 7 bases and J by 6 bases, 14 bases remained unmatched. The CDR3 sequence: CASTNPSGTGVPEAFF. The DNA for the CDR3 is TGTGCCAGTACCAACCCCAGTGGGACAGGGGTGCCTGAAGCTTTCTTT.

The gene calls are TRBV28 and TRBJ2-1, with 10 bases identical to TRBD1. This CDR3 region has 15 residues. V trimming: 5 bases; J trimming: 7 bases; junction bases outside the gene matches: 8. Germline loops: CDR1 MDHEN, CDR2 SYDVKM. The CDR3 coding sequence is TGTGCCAGCAGTCGATCGACAGGGGGCGGGAATGAGCAGTTCTTC. It translates to CASSRSTGGGNEQFF.

In this sample, this clone turned up a few times. The chain joins TRBV3-1 (or the pseudogene TRBV3-2) to TRBJ2-2; tentative D call: TRBD2 (5 bases). CDR1 and CDR2 (germline): LGHDT, YNNKEL (reference sequence). The CDR3 sequence is 13 residues long. The V end was cut by 4 bases, the J end by 6 bases, with 9 bases between. The CDR3 loop is CASSRTRAGELFF. Written as DNA, the CDR3 is TGTGCCAGCAGCCGGACGCGGGCCGGGGAGCTGTTTTTT.

The V call is TRBV5-1, the J call TRBJ2-3, with D perhaps matching TRBD2 (6 bases). Per the germline V gene, CDR1 is SGHRS and CDR2 is YFSETQ. The V gene lost 2 bases and the J gene lost 6 bases, with 16 bases spanning the gap. The CDR3 is 15 amino acids. The chain's CDR3 is CASSLGLDRGDTQYF. CDR3 nucleotide sequence: TGCGCCAGCAGCTTAGGACTGGACCGGGGGGATACGCAGTATTTT.

Here the CDR3 reads CASSPQPGTSLETQYF. As DNA, the CDR3 is TGTGCCAGCAGCCCCCAACCAGGGACTTCTCTTGAGACCCAGTACTTC. The chain uses TRBV7-2 and TRBJ2-5; maybe TRBD2 (6 bases). Looked up from germline, CDR1 is SGHTA and CDR2 is FQGNSA. V was trimmed by 5 bases and J by 5 bases, leaving 21 bases between them. The CDR3 length is 16 residues.

The chain uses TRBV10-3 and TRBJ2-7, with a weak D call TRBD2 (6 bases). CDR3 length: 16 amino acids. V lost 2 bases to trimming and J lost 2 bases, with 16 bases between them. Germline assignment: CDR1 ENHRY and CDR2 SYGVKD. CDR3 sequence: CAISEGAGIIPYEQYF. CDR3 in DNA: TGTGCCATCAGTGAGGGTGCGGGGATTATTCCCTACGAGCAGTACTTC.

This chain uses TRBV9 with TRBJ2-7; unclear D gene. CDR1 SGDLS and CDR2 YYNGEE come from the germline V gene. V lost 0 bases to trimming and J lost 1 base, with 8 bases between them. This CDR3 has 14 residues. DNA of the CDR3: TGTGCCAGCAGCGTAGTCCCCAATTCCTACGAGCAGTACTTC. It encodes CASSVVPNSYEQYF.

The chain has TRBV5-4 and TRBJ2-1; unclear D gene. This CDR3 has 15 residues. Germline values: CDR1 SGHNT, CDR2 YYREEE (reference sequence). V was clipped by 0 bases and J by 3 bases, with 10 bases between them. As DNA, the CDR3 is TGTGCCAGCAGCTTGGATGCAGCGAGCTACAATGAGCAGTTCTTC. This encodes CASSLDAASYNEQFF.

The gene calls are TRBV25-1 and TRBJ1-1; no clear D. The V gene's germline CDR1 is MGHDK and CDR2 SYGVNS. The CDR3 is made up of 14 amino acids. Trimming shortened V by 6 bases and J by 1 base, and 12 bases separated the two germline ends. The CDR3 DNA reads TGTGCCAGCAGCCCGGCAGGATGGAACACTGAAGCTTTCTTT. This sequence encodes CASSPAGWNTEAFF.

V and J are TRBV6-5 and TRBJ2-1; D is perhaps TRBD1 (6 bases). The CDR3 consists of 12 residues. V was cut by 5 bases and J by 8 bases, with 10 bases left in between. Germline V lookup: CDR1 MNHEY, CDR2 SVGAGI. The CDR3 coding sequence is TGTGCCAGCAGTAACAGGGCCCATGAGCAGTTCTTC. This sequence encodes CASSNRAHEQFF.